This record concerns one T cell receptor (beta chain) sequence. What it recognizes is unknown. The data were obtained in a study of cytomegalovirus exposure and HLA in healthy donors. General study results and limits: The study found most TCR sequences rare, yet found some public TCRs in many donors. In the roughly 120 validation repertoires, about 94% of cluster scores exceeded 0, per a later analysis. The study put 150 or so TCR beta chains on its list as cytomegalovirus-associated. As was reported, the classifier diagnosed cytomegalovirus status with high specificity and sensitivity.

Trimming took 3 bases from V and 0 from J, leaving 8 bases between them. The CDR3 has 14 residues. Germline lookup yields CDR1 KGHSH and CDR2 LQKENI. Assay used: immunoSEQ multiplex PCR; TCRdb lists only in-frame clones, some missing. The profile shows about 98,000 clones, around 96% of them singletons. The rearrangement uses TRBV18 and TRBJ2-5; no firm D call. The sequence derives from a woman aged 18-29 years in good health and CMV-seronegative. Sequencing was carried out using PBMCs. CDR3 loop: CASSPELYQETQYF. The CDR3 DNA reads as TGTGCCAGCTCACCCGAACTGTACCAAGAGACCCAGTACTTC. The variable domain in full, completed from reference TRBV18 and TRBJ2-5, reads NAGVMQNPRHLVRRRGQEARLRCSPMKGHSHVYWYRQLPEEGLKFMVYLQKENIIDESGMPKERFSAEFPKEGPSILRIQQVVRGDSAAYFCASSPELYQETQYFGPGTRLLVL.